The 4 T cell receptor beta chains below come from one sample, sequenced in a study of blood T cell repertoires in COVID-19. Some clones are missing from TCRdb's copy, which holds only in-frame ones; the method was immunoSEQ multiplex PCR. The sample holds about 220,000 clones, roughly 80% seen once. Specimen: peripheral blood. These receptors came from a woman aged 60 to 75 who had recovered from COVID-19.

This clone was counted between two and nine times. This chain links TRBV2 with TRBJ2-7; 8 bases are a match to TRBD1. Trimming at V came to 9 bases and at J to 2 bases, leaving 9 bases not matched to a gene. Per germline, CDR1 SNHLY and CDR2 FYNNEI. This CDR3 comprises 14 residues. As DNA, the CDR3 is TGTGCCAGTAAGGGACAGGCGGCTACCTACGAGCAGTACTTC. This encodes CASKGQAATYEQYF. The variable domain in full, completed from reference TRBV2 and TRBJ2-7, reads EPEVTQTPSHQVTQMGQEVILRCVPISNHLYFYWYRQILGQKVEFLVSFYNNEISEKSEIFDDQFSVERPDGSNFTLKIRSTKLEDSAMYFCASKGQAATYEQYFGPGTRLTVT.

The gene calls are TRBV29-1 and TRBJ1-1; 7 nucleotides align to TRBD1. Germline lookup yields CDR1 SQVTM and CDR2 ANQGSEA. The CDR3 length is 12 residues. The CDR3 sequence is CRAGGMNTEAFF. The CDR3 coding sequence is TGCAGAGCAGGGGGAATGAACACTGAAGCTTTCTTT.

The rearrangement uses TRBV9 and TRBJ1-1; weak D call: TRBD1 (5 bases). The CDR3 length is 16 residues. Germline CDR1 and CDR2: SGDLS and YYNGEE. The germline V and J ends were trimmed by 5 bases and 5 bases, with 22 bases remaining between them. The CDR3 is CASRGSGGPNKTEAFF. The CDR3 DNA sequence: TGTGCCAGCAGGGGATCCGGGGGTCCTAACAAAACTGAAGCTTTCTTT.

The table lists this clone with many counts. This sample includes further DNA sequences coding for the same CDR3. This chain uses TRBV11-2 with TRBJ2-5; D ambiguous. Trimming removed 5 bases at V and 1 base at J, with 2 bases between. The germline V gene has CDR1 SGHAT and CDR2 FQNNGV. CDR3 size: 11 residues. Here the CDR3 reads CASSLQETQYF. CDR3 nucleotide sequence: TGTGCCAGCAGCCTCCAAGAGACCCAGTACTTC. Based on the CDR3 plus reference TRBV11-2 and TRBJ2-5, the full variable domain is EAGVAQSPRYKIIEKRQSVAFWCNPISGHATLYWYQQILGQGPKLLIQFQNNGVVDDSQLPKDRFSAERLKGVDSTLKIQPAKLEDSAVYLCASSLQETQYFGPGTRLLVL.